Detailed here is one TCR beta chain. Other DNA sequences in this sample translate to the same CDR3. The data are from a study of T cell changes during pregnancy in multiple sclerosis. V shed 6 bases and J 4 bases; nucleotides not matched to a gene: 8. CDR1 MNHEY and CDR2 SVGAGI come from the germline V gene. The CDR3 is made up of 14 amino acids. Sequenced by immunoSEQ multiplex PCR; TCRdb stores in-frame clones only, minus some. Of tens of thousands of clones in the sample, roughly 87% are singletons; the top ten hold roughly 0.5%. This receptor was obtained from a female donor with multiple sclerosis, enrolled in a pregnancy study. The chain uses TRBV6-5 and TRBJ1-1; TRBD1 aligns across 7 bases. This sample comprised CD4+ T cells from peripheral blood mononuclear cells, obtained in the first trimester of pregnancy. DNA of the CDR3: TGTGCCAGCAGACTCGGACAGGTGGGCACTGAAGCTTTCTTT. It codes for CASRLGQVGTEAFF.